The source of this T cell receptor (beta chain) is a study of T cell repertoires and HLA-DP antigens. Study at large: Transduced HeLa cells presented HLA-DP to CD4+ T cells.

In the case of this clone: The antigen is unknown.

General study results and limits: Sorted CD137+ clonality was 0.3 to 0.5 for both alloantigens, versus around 0.04 pre-culture.

Pre-culture CD4+ samples were sequenced deeply, targeting roughly 200,000 T cell genomes. Profiling relied on immunoSEQ multiplex PCR, and the TCRdb table lists in-frame clones only, not all of them. The sample consists of approximately 100,000 clones, around nine tenths of them appearing once. Average purity of the negatively selected CD4+ T cells was around 98%. The CDR3 extends over 15 amino acids. CDR1 is SGHRS, CDR2 YFSETQ, per germline. Trimming took 3 bases from V and 6 from J; bases not matched to a gene: 7. This chain connects TRBV5-1 to TRBJ2-3; 10 positions match TRBD2. This TCR was recovered from a man between 50 and 59 years old in good health and CMV-seronegative. Sequences were obtained from CD4+ T cells from PBMCs. This CDR3 reads CASSSSGTSVDTQYF. DNA for the CDR3: TGCGCCAGCAGCTCCTCCGGGACTAGCGTCGATACGCAGTATTTT.